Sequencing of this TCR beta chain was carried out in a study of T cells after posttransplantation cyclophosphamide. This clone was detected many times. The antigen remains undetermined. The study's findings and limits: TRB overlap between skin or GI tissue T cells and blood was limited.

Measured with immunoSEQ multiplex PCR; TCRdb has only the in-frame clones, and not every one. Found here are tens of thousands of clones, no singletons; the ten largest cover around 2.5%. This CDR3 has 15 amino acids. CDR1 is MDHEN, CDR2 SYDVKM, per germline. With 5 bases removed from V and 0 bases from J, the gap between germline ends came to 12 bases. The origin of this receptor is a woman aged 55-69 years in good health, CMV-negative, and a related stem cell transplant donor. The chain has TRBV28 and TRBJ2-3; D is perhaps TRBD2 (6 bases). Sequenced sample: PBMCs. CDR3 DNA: TGTGCCAGCAGTCTAGGGGACTCCAGCACAGATACGCAGTATTTT. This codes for CASSLGDSSTDTQYF.